What follows is one T cell receptor (beta chain) and its context. The specificity of this receptor is unknown. Per-base qualities were not stored, and no clone one base away is much larger. The data stem from a study of control samples from healthy donors and cancer patients (dated by TCRdb to the early 2020s). Libraries came from the immunoSEQ multiplex PCR assay. The source is immuneACCESS, and TCRdb retained only in-frame sequences with V and J called. Part of the clones is not carried over; for the studies checked, unresolved V genes explain less than half of this, and the remainder is unexplained. This sample lists 150,000 or so clones; 92% were detected once. In total, the top ten clones hold roughly 2.1% of the sample. The trim is 8 bases for V and 0 bases for J, with a gap of 13 bases between the germline ends. The germline V gene specifies MNHEY as CDR1 and SVGAGI as CDR2. From its cysteine to its phenylalanine, the CDR3 spans 14 amino acids. Solely the CDR3 DNA is kept, with 42 bases framed from the first base.

The chain is assembled from TRBV6-5 and TRBJ1-1, with TRBD1 perhaps the D gene, on 5 matching bases. Specimen: blood. The receptor comes from a woman between 45 and 60 years old in good health. The CDR3 has the sequence CASVQGLMNTEAFF. The DNA sequence follows: TGTGCCAGCGTCCAGGGATTAATGAACACTGAAGCTTTCTTT.